The next 20 T cell receptor beta chains were all read from a single sample in a study of T cells after yellow fever vaccination. TCRdb re-analysed the 5' RACE reads in MiXCR, keeping a single row per CDR3 protein. This sample has just under 600,000 distinct CDR3 sequences, with about 13% found just once. The material was PBMCs, obtained on the day of the yellow fever booster vaccination. These receptors were obtained from a man younger than 45 who received the YFV17D yellow fever vaccine.

There are a few counts of this clonotype. For the CDR3, the DNA is TGCAGCTCACGCCCGGGGGGGGGCTACACCTTC. Protein sequence: CSSRPGGGYTF. V is TRBV29-1 and J is TRBJ1-2, with a tentative D call TRBD1 (5 bases). Germline values: CDR1 SQVTM, CDR2 ANQGSEA. The V and J ends lost 8 bases and 8 bases respectively, with 15 bases between them. The CDR3 has 11 amino acids. Variable domain in full (rest from reference TRBV29-1 and TRBJ1-2): SAVISQKPSRDICQRGTSLTIQCQVDSQVTMMFWYRQQPGQSLTLIATANQGSEATYESGFVIDKFPISRPNLTFSTLTVSNMSPEDSSIYLCSSRPGGGYTFGSGTRLTVV.

This clonotype was picked up a small number of times. The V gene is TRBV28, the J gene TRBJ2-7; 13 bases are shared with TRBD2. The CDR3 has 16 residues. Trimming at V came to 5 bases and at J to 6 bases, leaving 10 bases not matched to a gene. The V gene's germline CDR1 is MDHEN and CDR2 SYDVKM. The CDR3: CASSQNRGLAGSEQYF. DNA for the CDR3: TGTGCCAGCAGTCAAAACCGGGGACTAGCGGGAAGCGAGCAGTACTTC.

This clonotype appeared a few times. V and J are TRBV20-1 and TRBJ1-2, with 11 bases identical to TRBD1. Germline assignment: CDR1 DFQATT and CDR2 SNEGSKA (reference sequence). CDR3 size: 18 residues. J lost 1 base, V lost 1 base, and 11 bases had no gene match. CDR3 nucleotides: TGCAGTGCTAGAGTCCCCTATCCCGGGACAGGGGGTAACTATGGCTACACCTTC. It is translated as CSARVPYPGTGGNYGYTF.

This clonotype was counted a few times. The chain has TRBV7-8 and TRBJ1-3; the D is unclear. The CDR3 length is 12 residues. V was shortened by 5 bases and J by 8 bases, with 10 bases between the two germline ends. CDR1 is SGHVS and CDR2 is FQNEAQ in the germline V gene. The CDR3 protein is CASSAPPHTIYF. CDR3 coding DNA: TGTGCCAGCAGCGCCCCCCCCCACACCATATATTTT. Together with reference TRBV7-8 and TRBJ1-3, the CDR3 gives the full variable domain: GAGVSQSPRYKVAKRGQDVALRCDPISGHVSLFWYQQALGQGPEFLTYFQNEAQLDKSGLPSDRFFAERPEGSVSTLKIQRTQQEDSAVYLCASSAPPHTIYFGEGSWLTVV.

This clonotype turned up a few times. The genes are TRBV30 and TRBJ2-7; D perhaps matches TRBD2 (6 bases). Trimming took off 0 bases at V and 1 base at J, with 10 bases between the two ends. The length of the CDR3 is 14 residues. In germline, CDR1 is GTSNPN, CDR2 SVGIG (reference sequence). The CDR3, as DNA: TGTGCCTGGAGTGTCAGAGGGAGGTCCTACGAGCAGTACTTC. This sequence encodes CAWSVRGRSYEQYF.

The J gene is TRBJ2-7, the V gene TRBV20-1, with D perhaps TRBD2 (5 bases). Germline CDR1 and CDR2: DFQATT and SNEGSKA (reference sequence). Trimming shortened V by 3 bases and J by 4 bases, and 13 bases separated the two germline ends. The CDR3 has 13 residues. In nucleotides, the CDR3 is TGCAGTGCTAGGAGAGGAGAGGGTTACGAGCAGTACTTC. This sequence encodes CSARRGEGYEQYF.

V is TRBV20-1 and J is TRBJ2-1; 14 bases are shared with TRBD2. Unmatched junction bases numbered 4, after V lost 5 bases and J lost 1 base. CDR3 size: 16 residues. Germline values: CDR1 DFQATT, CDR2 SNEGSKA (reference sequence). CDR3 coding DNA: TGCAGTGCTCTAGGGACTAGCGGGAGATCCTACAATGAGCAGTTCTTC. Translating it yields CSALGTSGRSYNEQFF.

This clonotype was found many times. This chain uses TRBV6-5 with TRBJ1-6; D is uncertain. Germline V CDR1 and CDR2: MNHEY, SVGAGI. V shed 8 bases and J shed 9 bases, with 17 bases lying between them. CDR3 length: 14 amino acids. CDR3 region: CASRVAIPGSPLHF. The CDR3 nucleotides are TGTGCCAGCCGAGTTGCGATTCCGGGTTCACCCCTCCACTTT.

This chain links TRBV29-1 with TRBJ2-1; 7 bases agree with TRBD2. The germline gives CDR1 SQVTM, CDR2 ANQGSEA. The length of the CDR3 is 13 residues. V dropped 4 bases and J dropped 4; count of bases not matched to a gene: 4. The DNA of the CDR3 is TGCAGCGTTGTAGCGGGCGGATACAATGAGCAGTTCTTC. Amino acid sequence: CSVVAGGYNEQFF.

This clonotype was seen a few times. The chain joins TRBV29-1 to TRBJ2-2, with D maybe TRBD2 (6 bases). The germline gives CDR1 SQVTM, CDR2 ANQGSEA. The V gene lost 3 bases and the J gene lost 7 bases, with 18 bases spanning the gap. There are 15 residues in the CDR3. The CDR3 is CSVDRTNQKVGELFF. In nucleotides, the CDR3 is TGCAGCGTTGACAGGACTAATCAGAAGGTCGGGGAGCTGTTTTTT.

Only a few counts were recorded for this clonotype. V usage is TRBV15 and J usage is TRBJ2-2; D ambiguous. The germline V gene encodes CDR1 LNHNV and CDR2 YYDKDF (reference sequence). The CDR3 has 15 residues. V shed 0 bases and J shed 1 base, with 6 bases lying between them. This CDR3 reads CATSRDLGNTGELFF. The CDR3 DNA sequence: TGTGCCACCAGCAGAGATCTGGGGAACACCGGGGAGCTGTTTTTT.

The chain links TRBV2 to TRBJ2-3; 8 bases line up with TRBD2. V shed 4 bases and J 4 bases; nucleotides not matched to a gene: 4. Germline lookup yields CDR1 SNHLY and CDR2 FYNNEI. The CDR3 spans 14 residues. The CDR3 spells CASSALREADTQYF. The CDR3 bases are TGTGCCAGCAGTGCTTTGCGGGAGGCAGATACGCAGTATTTT.

The chain employs TRBV9 and TRBJ2-3; D is undetermined. Germline CDR1 SGDLS, CDR2 YYNGEE. The CDR3 consists of 15 residues. V shed 0 bases and J shed 6 bases, with 14 bases lying between them. CDR3 protein: CASSVDPHATDTQYF. In DNA, the CDR3 is TGTGCCAGCAGCGTAGATCCCCACGCCACCGATACGCAGTATTTT.

This rearrangement joins TRBV20-1 to TRBJ2-3, with D unclear. V lost 6 bases to trimming and J lost 5 bases, with 9 bases between them. The CDR3 spans 11 residues. Germline CDR1 is DFQATT and CDR2 is SNEGSKA (reference sequence). The CDR3 protein is CSAPMGDTQYF. The DNA for the CDR3 is TGCAGTGCCCCCATGGGAGATACGCAGTATTTT.

This clonotype was detected ten times or more. The chain has TRBV15 and TRBJ2-3; D gene uncertain. This CDR3 is built from 13 residues. With 5 bases removed from V and 1 base from J, the gap between germline ends came to 7 bases. Looked up from germline, CDR1 is LNHNV and CDR2 is YYDKDF (reference sequence). The CDR3: CATSPDRTDTQYF. CDR3 nucleotides: TGTGCCACCAGCCCGGACCGCACAGATACGCAGTATTTT.

The V and J genes are TRBV6-1 and TRBJ2-2; TRBD2 is a possible D gene (6 bases). V lost 5 bases and J 4 bases, leaving 20 bases between the germline ends. The CDR3 consists of 17 residues. Germline-derived CDR1 and CDR2 are MNHNS and SASEGT. CDR3 loop: CASSQNGGFGGTGELFF. The CDR3 DNA follows: TGTGCCAGCAGTCAGAATGGGGGGTTTGGGGGCACCGGGGAGCTGTTTTTT.

This clonotype was detected a few times. V usage is TRBV5-8 and J usage is TRBJ2-3; possibly TRBD1 for D (6 bases). Germline V gene lookup returns CDR1 SGHTS and CDR2 YDEGEE. V was shortened by 0 bases and J by 1 base, with 9 bases between the two germline ends. The CDR3 covers 15 residues. The CDR3 DNA follows: TGTGCCAGCAGCTTGGGACAGGACGGCACAGATACGCAGTATTTT. This encodes CASSLGQDGTDTQYF. The full variable domain, its missing parts supplied by reference TRBV5-8 and TRBJ2-3, is EAGVTQSPTHLIKTRGQQATLRCSPISGHTSVYWYQQALGLGLQFLLWYDEGEERNRGNFPPRFSGRQFPNYSSELNVNALELEDSALYLCASSLGQDGTDTQYFGPGTRLTVL.

The genes are TRBV7-9 and TRBJ2-5, with D possibly being TRBD2 (5 bases). Germline CDR1 is SEHNR and CDR2 is FQNEAQ (reference sequence). The CDR3 extends over 15 amino acids. V was cut by 1 base and J by 3 bases, with 12 bases left in between. The CDR3 nucleotides read TGTGCCAGCAGCTTAGGTGGGAGCGCGAAAGAGACCCAGTACTTC. This encodes CASSLGGSAKETQYF.

This clonotype has only a few counts. This sequence joins TRBV9 and TRBJ2-3; TRBD2 matches 9 bases. CDR1 is SGDLS and CDR2 is YYNGEE in the germline V gene. CDR3 length equals 17 residues. With 0 bases clipped from V and 2 bases from J, the junction kept 7 bases outside the gene matches. This CDR3 is CASSVGGLAGFTDTQYF. The CDR3 nucleotides read TGTGCCAGCAGCGTAGGCGGCCTAGCGGGATTCACAGATACGCAGTATTTT.

J is TRBJ2-7 and V is TRBV14; D perhaps matches TRBD1 (5 bases). CDR1 and CDR2 (germline): SGHDN, FVKESK. V was shortened by 3 bases and J by 0 bases, with 21 bases between the two germline ends. This CDR3 comprises 18 residues. The DNA for the CDR3 is TGTGCCAGCAGCCAGGGGCGGATCTTTTCGGCCCTCTCCTACGAGCAGTACTTC. Amino acids: CASSQGRIFSALSYEQYF.